This T cell receptor beta chain was profiled in a study of CD8+ T cells in alopecia areata. Study background: Patients received oral tofacitinib, 5 to 10 mg twice daily, for moderate-to-severe alopecia areata.

Treatment in this sample: oral pan-JAK inhibitor, 5-10 mg twice daily. CDR3 length: 17 amino acids. With 6 bases removed from V and 0 bases from J, the gap between germline ends came to 18 bases. CDR1 and CDR2 from the germline V gene are MNHEY and SMNVEV (reference sequence). RNA extraction and reverse transcription yielded cDNA as sequencing template. The table came from immunoSEQ multiplex PCR; TCRdb's copy has only in-frame clones and leaves some out. The sample consists of over 150,000 clones, around 60% of them appearing once. The chain combines TRBV27 with TRBJ1-5; a possible D gene is TRBD1 (5 bases). Sequences were derived from CD4+ T cells sorted from blood, sampled at week 24, from a patient treated with tofacitinib. This clonotype was obtained from a human donor with alopecia areata. The CDR3: CASSRASQGYSNQPQHF. CDR3 in DNA: TGTGCCAGCAGCCGTGCTTCGCAGGGTTATAGCAATCAGCCCCAGCATTTT.